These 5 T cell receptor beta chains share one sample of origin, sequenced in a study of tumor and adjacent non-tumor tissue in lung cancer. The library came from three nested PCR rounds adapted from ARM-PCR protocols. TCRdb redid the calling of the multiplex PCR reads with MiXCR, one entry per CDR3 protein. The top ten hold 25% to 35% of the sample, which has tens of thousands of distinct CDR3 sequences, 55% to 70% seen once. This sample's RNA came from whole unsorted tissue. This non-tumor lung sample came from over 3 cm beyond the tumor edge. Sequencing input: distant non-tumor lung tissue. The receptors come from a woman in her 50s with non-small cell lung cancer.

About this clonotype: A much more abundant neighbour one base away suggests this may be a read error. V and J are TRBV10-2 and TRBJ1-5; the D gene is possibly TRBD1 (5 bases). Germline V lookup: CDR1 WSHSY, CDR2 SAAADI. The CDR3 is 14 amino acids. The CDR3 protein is CASSPTDSNQSQHF. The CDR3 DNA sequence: TGCGCCAGCAGCCCGACAGATAGCAATCAGTCCCAGCATTTT.

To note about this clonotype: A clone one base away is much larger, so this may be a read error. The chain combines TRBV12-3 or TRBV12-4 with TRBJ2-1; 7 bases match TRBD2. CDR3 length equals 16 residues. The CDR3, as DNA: TGTGTCAGCAGTTTAGAGGCTAGCGGATCCTACAATGAGCAGTTCTTC. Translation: CVSSLEASGSYNEQFF.

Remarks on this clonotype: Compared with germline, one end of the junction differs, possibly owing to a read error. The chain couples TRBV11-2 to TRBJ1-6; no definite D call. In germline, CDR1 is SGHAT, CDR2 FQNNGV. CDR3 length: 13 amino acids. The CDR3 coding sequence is TGTGCCGGCAGCTTATGGGGTAGTTCACCCCTCCACTTT. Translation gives CAGSLWGSSPLHF.

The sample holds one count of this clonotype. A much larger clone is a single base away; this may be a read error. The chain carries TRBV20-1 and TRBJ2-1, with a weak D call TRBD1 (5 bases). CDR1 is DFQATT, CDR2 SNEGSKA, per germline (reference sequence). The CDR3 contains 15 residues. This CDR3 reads CSARGVAGFHNEEFF. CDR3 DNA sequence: TGCAGTGCCCGAGGAGTTGCAGGGTTCCACAATGAGGAGTTCTTC.

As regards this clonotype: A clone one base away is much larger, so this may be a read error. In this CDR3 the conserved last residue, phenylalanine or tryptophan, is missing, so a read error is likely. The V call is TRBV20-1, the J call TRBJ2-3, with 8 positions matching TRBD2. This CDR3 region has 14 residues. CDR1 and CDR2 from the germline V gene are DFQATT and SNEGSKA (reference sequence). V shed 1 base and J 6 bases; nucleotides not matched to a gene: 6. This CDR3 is CSARAHGGADTQYI. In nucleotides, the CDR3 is TGCAGTGCTAGAGCCCACGGGGGGGCGGATACGCAGTATATT.